Described below is a single TCR beta chain sequence and its context. Its antigen is unknown. At the DNA level, this CDR3 is encoded by other sequences in the same sample as well. Donors comprised only Caucasian adults living in Nashville, Tennessee. The data were taken from a study of shared clonotypes between healthy human individuals. For the study at large: Aged between 18 and 49, the donors were two women and a few men.

Study results and limitations: Sampling was confined to blood; repertoires within tissues likely differ.

The assay was immunoSEQ multiplex PCR, and TCRdb's table has in-frame clones only and misses some. This table has hundreds of thousands of clones, approximately 73% appearing once. The CDR3 consists of 15 residues. The germline V gene encodes CDR1 SGHDT and CDR2 YYEEEE. Trimming at V came to 0 bases and at J to 1 base, leaving 2 bases not matched to a gene. The sequenced material came from memory CD4+ T cells sorted from blood. Subset reported: CD45RA-negative fraction. The V and J genes are TRBV5-6 and TRBJ2-5; 8 positions agree with TRBD1. This TCR came from a woman in her 30s in good health. The CDR3 DNA reads TGTGCCAGCAGCTTGGGACAGGGGCTCCAAGAGACCCAGTACTTC. Protein sequence: CASSLGQGLQETQYF.